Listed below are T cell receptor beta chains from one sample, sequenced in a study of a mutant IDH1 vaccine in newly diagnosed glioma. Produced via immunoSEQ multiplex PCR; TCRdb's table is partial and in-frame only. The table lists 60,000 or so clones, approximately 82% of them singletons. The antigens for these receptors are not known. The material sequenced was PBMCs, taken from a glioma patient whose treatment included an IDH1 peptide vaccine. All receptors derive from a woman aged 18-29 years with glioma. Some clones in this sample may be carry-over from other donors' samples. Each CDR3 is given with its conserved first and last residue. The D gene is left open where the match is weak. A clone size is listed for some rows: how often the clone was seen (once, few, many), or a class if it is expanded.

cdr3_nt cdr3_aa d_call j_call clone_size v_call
TGTGCCAGCAGGACAGGGGGTGGCGGGGAGCTGTTTTTT CASRTGGGGELFF TRBD1 TRBJ2-2 - TRBV4-2
TGCAGCGCCTGGGGACAGGGTGCCTACGAGCAGTACTTC CSAWGQGAYEQYF TRBD1 TRBJ2-7 - TRBV29-1
TGCGCCAGCAGCTCACAGGGACCCAACACCGGGGAGCTGTTTTTT CASSSQGPNTGELFF - TRBJ2-2 - TRBV5-1
TGTGCCACCCGGGACACAGGGGTAAAGACCGGGGAGCTGTTTTTT CATRDTGVKTGELFF TRBD1 TRBJ2-2 once TRBV7-8
TGCAGCGTTGAAGATTCCTTCCAAGAGACCCAGTACTTC CSVEDSFQETQYF - TRBJ2-5 - TRBV29-1
TGTGCCTGGACACTCAACGGGGGGACTGAAGCTTTCTTT CAWTLNGGTEAFF - TRBJ1-1 - TRBV30
TGTGCCTGGAGTGTACCCGCCTACGAGCAGTACTTC CAWSVPAYEQYF - TRBJ2-7 - TRBV30
TGTGCCAGCAGCTTAGGGGGGGGCAGGATCGAGACCCAGTACTTC CASSLGGGRIETQYF - TRBJ2-5 - TRBV13
TGTGCCAGCAGCGTAGAGACGGACAAAGAGCAGTACTTC CASSVETDKEQYF - TRBJ2-7 - TRBV9
TGTGCCTGGAGGACAGGGGGCGAAGGCTACACCTTC CAWRTGGEGYTF TRBD1 TRBJ1-2 - TRBV30
TGTGCCAGCAGCTTGGGAAGTTTGCGAGAGGCCCTGTCTGAAGCTTTCTTT CASSLGSLREALSEAFF - TRBJ1-1 - TRBV5-6